This TCR beta chain was captured in a study of cytomegalovirus exposure and HLA in healthy donors. Study observations and caveats: Prior analysis indicated that the majority of TCR beta V segments exhibited productivity approximately 90% or approximately 30% of the time. The authors later linked a missense DCLRE1C variant to TCR beta V- and J-gene trimming.

Participants comprised healthy donors of bone marrow. Vbeta (60) and Jbeta (13) primers were used in the PCR. Libraries were prepared by immunoSEQ multiplex PCR; TCRdb keeps only in-frame clonotypes and omits some of them. The sample holds around 120,000 clones; 75% to 90% are singletons and the top ten take 7.5% to 9%. Notes on this clone: Antigen: not known.

With 4 bases clipped from V and 10 bases from J, the junction kept 17 bases outside the gene matches. Germline CDR1 reads LNHDA; CDR2 reads SQIVND (reference sequence). This CDR3 is built from 18 residues. The clonotype comes from a female donor in good health and CMV-seropositive. Sample: PBMCs. V is TRBV19 and J is TRBJ1-6; 9 bases line up with TRBD1. CDR3 sequence: CASSTPRGPGDRASPLHF. In nucleotides, the CDR3 is TGTGCCAGTAGTACCCCCCGGGGACCCGGGGACAGGGCGTCACCCCTCCACTTT.